Listed here are 10 T cell receptor beta chains from one sample, sequenced in a study of cytomegalovirus exposure and HLA in healthy donors. Primers for the PCR totalled 60 Vbeta and 13 Jbeta. Assay used: immunoSEQ multiplex PCR; TCRdb lists only in-frame clones, some missing. This table has some 160,000 clones, roughly 84% appearing once. The sample taken for sequencing was PBMCs. These receptor sequences come from a boy younger than 10 in good health and CMV-seronegative.

The rearrangement links TRBV11-1 to TRBJ2-7; a weak D match, TRBD2 (6 bases). V was pared by 8 bases and J by 0 bases, with 20 bases between. The CDR3 contains 16 residues. The germline gives CDR1 SGHAT, CDR2 FQDESV (reference sequence). The CDR3, as DNA: TGTGCCAGCGGATCCTCCGGGACTCGGAACTCCTACGAGCAGTACTTC. Its protein product is CASGSSGTRNSYEQYF. The full variable domain, its missing parts supplied by reference TRBV11-1 and TRBJ2-7, is EAEVAQSPRYKITEKSQAVAFWCDPISGHATLYWYRQILGQGPELLVQFQDESVVDDSQLPKDRFSAERLKGVDSTLKIQPAELGDSAMYLCASGSSGTRNSYEQYFGPGTRLTVT.

The chain joins TRBV6-5 to TRBJ1-1, with D possibly being TRBD1 (6 bases). V was cut by 6 bases and J by 1 base, with 9 bases left in between. The CDR3 totals 13 residues. Germline V gene sequence: CDR1 MNHEY, CDR2 SVGAGI. CDR3 region: CASSTQGNTEAFF. The CDR3 nucleotides are TGTGCCAGCAGCACACAGGGGAACACTGAAGCTTTCTTT.

The CDR3 region is CASSGPSYEQYF. CDR3 sequence (DNA): TGCGCCAGCAGCGGGCCTTCGTACGAGCAGTACTTC. J is TRBJ2-7 and V is TRBV5-1, with no clear D. V lost 4 bases and J lost 4, with 9 bases in between. The CDR3 covers 12 residues. The V gene's germline CDR1 is SGHRS and CDR2 YFSETQ.

The chain has TRBV7-9 and TRBJ2-3; TRBD1 agrees at 8 bases. J lost 4 bases, V lost 5 bases, and 8 bases had no gene match. The CDR3 spans 15 residues. Germline loops: CDR1 SEHNR, CDR2 FQNEAQ (reference sequence). The CDR3 coding sequence is TGTGCCAGCAGCCCAGGACAGGGAGTTGCAGATACGCAGTATTTT. This codes for CASSPGQGVADTQYF.

This chain connects TRBV25-1 to TRBJ1-2; 11 nucleotides match TRBD1. Germline CDR1 MGHDK, CDR2 SYGVNS. The CDR3 covers 14 residues. Losses at the gene ends were 3 bases for V and 6 bases for J; bases not matched to a gene: 3. The CDR3 region has the DNA TGTGCCAGCAGTGACTCGGACAGGGGGCATGGCTACACCTTC. Protein: CASSDSDRGHGYTF.

This clone was seen only once. The J gene is TRBJ1-6, the V gene TRBV28, with D possibly TRBD1 on 5 matching bases. V was trimmed by 0 bases and J by 0 bases, leaving 9 bases between them. The CDR3 is 17 residues long. Germline V lookup: CDR1 MDHEN, CDR2 SYDVKM. DNA of the CDR3: TGTGCCAGCAGTTTATGCGGGGGGAGCTCCTATAATTCACCCCTCCACTTT. Encoded protein: CASSLCGGSSYNSPLHF.

The J gene is TRBJ2-1, the V gene TRBV6-4; 12 bases match TRBD2. The junction had 0 bases not matched to a gene; V was cut back by 0 bases and J by 6 bases. This CDR3 is 15 amino acids long. Germline assignment: CDR1 MRHNA and CDR2 SNTAGT. The CDR3 loop is CASSDSLAGGNEQFF. The CDR3 DNA is TGTGCCAGCAGTGACTCACTAGCGGGGGGCAATGAGCAGTTCTTC.

V and J are TRBV11-3 and TRBJ2-1, with 9 bases aligning to TRBD2. CDR3 length equals 17 residues. Germline CDR1 is SGHNT and CDR2 is YENEEA. V shed 0 bases, J shed 2 bases, and the junction held 5 bases outside the gene matches. The CDR3 loop is CASSLDRPSGAYNEQFF. DNA of the CDR3: TGTGCCAGCAGCTTAGATCGGCCTAGCGGGGCCTACAATGAGCAGTTCTTC.

The table lists this clone with a count of one. Here the CDR3 reads CASSSRPAGVRETQYF. DNA for the CDR3: TGTGCCAGCAGCTCCAGACCAGCGGGAGTCCGAGAGACCCAGTACTTC. J is TRBJ2-5 and V is TRBV7-2, with TRBD2 identical over 8 bases. CDR3 length: 16 amino acids. The V gene's germline CDR1 is SGHTA and CDR2 FQGNSA. Losses at the gene ends were 4 bases for V and 4 bases for J; bases not matched to a gene: 11.

The chain combines TRBV25-1 with TRBJ2-1, with D possibly being TRBD2 (5 bases). There are 15 residues in the CDR3. V lost 4 bases, J lost 0 bases, and 10 bases lay in between. Germline V gene sequence: CDR1 MGHDK, CDR2 SYGVNS. For the CDR3, the DNA is TGTGCCAGCAGTGCCAAAGGGAGCTCCTACAATGAGCAGTTCTTC. This gives the protein CASSAKGSSYNEQFF. Variable domain in full (rest from reference TRBV25-1 and TRBJ2-1): EADIYQTPRYLVIGTGKKITLECSQTMGHDKMYWYQQDPGMELHLIHYSYGVNSTEKGDLSSESTVSRIRTEHFPLTLESARPSHTSQYLCASSAKGSSYNEQFFGPGTRLTVL.